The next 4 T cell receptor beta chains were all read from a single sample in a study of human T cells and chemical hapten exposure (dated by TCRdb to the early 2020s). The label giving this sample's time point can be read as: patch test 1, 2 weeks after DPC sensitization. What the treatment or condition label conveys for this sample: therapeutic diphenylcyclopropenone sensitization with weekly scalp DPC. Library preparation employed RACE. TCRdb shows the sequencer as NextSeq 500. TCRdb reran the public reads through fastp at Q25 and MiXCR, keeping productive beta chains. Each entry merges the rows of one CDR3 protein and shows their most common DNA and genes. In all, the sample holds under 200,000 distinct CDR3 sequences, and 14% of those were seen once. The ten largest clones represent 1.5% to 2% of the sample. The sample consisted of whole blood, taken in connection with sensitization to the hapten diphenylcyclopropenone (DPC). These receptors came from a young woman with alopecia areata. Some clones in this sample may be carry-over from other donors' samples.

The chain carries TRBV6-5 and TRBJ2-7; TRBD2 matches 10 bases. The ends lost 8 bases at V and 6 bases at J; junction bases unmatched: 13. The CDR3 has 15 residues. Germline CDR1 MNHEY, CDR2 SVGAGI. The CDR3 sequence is CASRTSGRNPGEQYF. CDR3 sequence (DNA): TGTGCCAGCCGGACTAGCGGCCGCAACCCCGGCGAGCAGTACTTC.

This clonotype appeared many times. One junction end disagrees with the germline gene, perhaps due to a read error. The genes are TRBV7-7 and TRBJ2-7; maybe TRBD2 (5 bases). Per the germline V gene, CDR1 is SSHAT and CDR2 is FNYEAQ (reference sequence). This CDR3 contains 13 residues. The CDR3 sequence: CASSLARGYEQYF. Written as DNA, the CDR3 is TGTGCTAGCAGCTTAGCGCGTGGTTACGAGCAGTACTTC.

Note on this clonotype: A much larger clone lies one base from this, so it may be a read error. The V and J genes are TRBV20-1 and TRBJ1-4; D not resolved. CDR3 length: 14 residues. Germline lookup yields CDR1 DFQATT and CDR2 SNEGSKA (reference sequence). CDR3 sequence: CSARLNPTNEKLYF. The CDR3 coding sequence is TGCAGTGCTCGCCTCAACCCAACTAATGAAAAACTGTATTTT.

The CDR3 loop reads CASSYGTDRGSEQYF. CDR3 DNA sequence: TGTGCCAGCAGTTACGGGACAGACAGGGGAAGCGAGCAGTACTTC. J is TRBJ2-7 and V is TRBV6-2 or TRBV6-3, with 8 nucleotides matching TRBD1. V lost 2 bases to trimming and J lost 6 bases; unmatched junction nucleotides: 9. This CDR3 contains 15 residues. Looked up from germline, CDR1 is MNHEY and CDR2 is SVGEGT.